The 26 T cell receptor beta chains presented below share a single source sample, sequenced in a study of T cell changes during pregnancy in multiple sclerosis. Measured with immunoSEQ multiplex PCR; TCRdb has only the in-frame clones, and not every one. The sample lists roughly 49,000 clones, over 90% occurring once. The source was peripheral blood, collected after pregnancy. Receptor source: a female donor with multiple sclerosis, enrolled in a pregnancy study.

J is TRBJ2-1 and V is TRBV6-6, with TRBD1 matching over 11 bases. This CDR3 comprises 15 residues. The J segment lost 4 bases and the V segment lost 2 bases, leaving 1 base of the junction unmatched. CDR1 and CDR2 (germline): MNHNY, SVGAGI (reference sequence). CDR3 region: CASSYGQGAYNEQFF. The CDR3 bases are TGTGCCAGCAGTTACGGACAGGGGGCGTACAATGAGCAGTTCTTC.

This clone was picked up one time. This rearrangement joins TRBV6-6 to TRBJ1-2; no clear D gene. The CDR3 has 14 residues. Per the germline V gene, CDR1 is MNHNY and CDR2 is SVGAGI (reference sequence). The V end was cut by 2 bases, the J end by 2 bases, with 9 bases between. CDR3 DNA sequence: TGTGCCAGCAGTTACGGGGAGCTCAACTATGGCTACACCTTC. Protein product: CASSYGELNYGYTF.

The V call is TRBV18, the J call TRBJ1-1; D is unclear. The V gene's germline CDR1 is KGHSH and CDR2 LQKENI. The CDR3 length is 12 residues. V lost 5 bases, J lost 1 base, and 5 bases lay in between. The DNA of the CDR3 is TGTGCCAGCTCAACAAAGAACACTGAAGCTTTCTTT. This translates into CASSTKNTEAFF. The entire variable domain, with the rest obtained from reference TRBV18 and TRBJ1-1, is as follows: NAGVMQNPRHLVRRRGQEARLRCSPMKGHSHVYWYRQLPEEGLKFMVYLQKENIIDESGMPKERFSAEFPKEGPSILRIQQVVRGDSAAYFCASSTKNTEAFFGQGTRLTVV.

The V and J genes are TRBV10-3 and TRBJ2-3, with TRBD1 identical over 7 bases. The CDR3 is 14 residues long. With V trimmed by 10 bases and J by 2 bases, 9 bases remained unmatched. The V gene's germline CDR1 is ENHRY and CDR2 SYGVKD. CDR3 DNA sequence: TGTGCCACGGGACAGCTGGGATCCACAGATACGCAGTATTTT. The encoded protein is CATGQLGSTDTQYF.

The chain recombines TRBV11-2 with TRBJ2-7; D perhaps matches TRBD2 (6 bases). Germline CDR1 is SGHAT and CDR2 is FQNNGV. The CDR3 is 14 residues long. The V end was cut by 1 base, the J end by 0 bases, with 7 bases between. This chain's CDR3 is CASSLGAGSYEQYF. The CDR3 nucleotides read TGTGCCAGCAGCTTAGGAGCGGGCTCCTACGAGCAGTACTTC.

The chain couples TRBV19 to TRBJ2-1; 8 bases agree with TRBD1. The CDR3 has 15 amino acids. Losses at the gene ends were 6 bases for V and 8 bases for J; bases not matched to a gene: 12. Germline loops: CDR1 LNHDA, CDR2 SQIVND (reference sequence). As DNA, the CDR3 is TGTGCCAGTAGCGAGGACAGGGCAGGGAGCGATGAGCAGTTCTTC. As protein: CASSEDRAGSDEQFF.

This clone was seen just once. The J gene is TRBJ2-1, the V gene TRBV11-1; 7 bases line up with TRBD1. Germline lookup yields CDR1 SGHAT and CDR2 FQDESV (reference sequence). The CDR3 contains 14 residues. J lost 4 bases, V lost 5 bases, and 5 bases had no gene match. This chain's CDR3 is CASSLPGQYNEQFF. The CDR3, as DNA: TGTGCCAGCAGCCTCCCGGGACAGTACAATGAGCAGTTCTTC.

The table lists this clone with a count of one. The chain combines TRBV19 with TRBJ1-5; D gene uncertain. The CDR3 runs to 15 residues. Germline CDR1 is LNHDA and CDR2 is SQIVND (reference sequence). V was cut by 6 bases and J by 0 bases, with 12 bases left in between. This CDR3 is CASRAVTISNQPQHF. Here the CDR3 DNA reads TGTGCCAGTAGAGCAGTTACTATTAGCAATCAGCCCCAGCATTTT.

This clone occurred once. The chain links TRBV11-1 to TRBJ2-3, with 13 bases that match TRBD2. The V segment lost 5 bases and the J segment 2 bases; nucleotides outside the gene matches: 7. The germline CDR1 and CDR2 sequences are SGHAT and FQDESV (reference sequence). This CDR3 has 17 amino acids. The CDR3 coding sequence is TGTGCCAGCAGCGCCCGGACTAGCGGGGGCCCCACAGATACGCAGTATTTT. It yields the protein CASSARTSGGPTDTQYF.

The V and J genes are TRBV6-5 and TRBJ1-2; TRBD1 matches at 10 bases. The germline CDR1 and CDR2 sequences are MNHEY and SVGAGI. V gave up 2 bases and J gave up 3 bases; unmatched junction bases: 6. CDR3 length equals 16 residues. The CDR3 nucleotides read TGTGCCAGCAGTTACCCGACAGGGGGCTCGGACTATGGCTACACCTTC. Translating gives CASSYPTGGSDYGYTF.

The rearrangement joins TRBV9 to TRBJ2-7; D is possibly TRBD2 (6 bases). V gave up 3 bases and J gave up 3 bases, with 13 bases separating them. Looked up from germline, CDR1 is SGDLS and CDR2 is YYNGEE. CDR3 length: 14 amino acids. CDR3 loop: CASSATEGDYEQYF. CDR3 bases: TGTGCCAGCAGCGCCACGGAGGGTGACTACGAGCAGTACTTC.

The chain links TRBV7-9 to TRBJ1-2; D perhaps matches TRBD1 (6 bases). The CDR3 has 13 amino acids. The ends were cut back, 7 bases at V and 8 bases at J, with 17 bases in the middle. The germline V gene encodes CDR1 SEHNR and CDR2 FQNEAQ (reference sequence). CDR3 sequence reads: CASTAGGGLGYTF. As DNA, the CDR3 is TGTGCCAGCACAGCCGGGGGGGGCCTCGGCTACACCTTC.

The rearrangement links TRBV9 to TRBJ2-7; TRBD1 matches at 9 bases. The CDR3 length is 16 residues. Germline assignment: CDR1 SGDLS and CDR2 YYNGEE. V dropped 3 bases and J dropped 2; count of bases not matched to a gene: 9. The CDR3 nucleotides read TGTGCCAGCAGCGCCCTATACAGGGGGCTCACCTACGAGCAGTACTTC. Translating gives CASSALYRGLTYEQYF.

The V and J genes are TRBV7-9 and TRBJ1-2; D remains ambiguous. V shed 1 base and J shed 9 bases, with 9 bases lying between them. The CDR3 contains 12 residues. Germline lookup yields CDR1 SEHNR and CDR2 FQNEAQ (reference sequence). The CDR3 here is CASSLEERSYTF. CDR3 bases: TGTGCCAGCAGCTTAGAGGAGCGAAGCTACACCTTC.

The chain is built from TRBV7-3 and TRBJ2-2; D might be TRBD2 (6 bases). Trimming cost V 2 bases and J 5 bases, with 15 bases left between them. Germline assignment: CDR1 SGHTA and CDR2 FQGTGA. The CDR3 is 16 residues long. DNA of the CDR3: TGTGCCAGCAGCTTATTCGGCGGGGCGTTTACCGGGGAGCTGTTTTTT. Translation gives CASSLFGGAFTGELFF.

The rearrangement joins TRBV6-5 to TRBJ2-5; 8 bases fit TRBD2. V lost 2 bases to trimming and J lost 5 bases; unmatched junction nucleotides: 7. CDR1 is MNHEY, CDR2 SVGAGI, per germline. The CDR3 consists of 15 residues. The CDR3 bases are TGTGCCAGCAGTTACAGGACTAGCTCCCGGGAGACCCAGTACTTC. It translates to CASSYRTSSRETQYF.

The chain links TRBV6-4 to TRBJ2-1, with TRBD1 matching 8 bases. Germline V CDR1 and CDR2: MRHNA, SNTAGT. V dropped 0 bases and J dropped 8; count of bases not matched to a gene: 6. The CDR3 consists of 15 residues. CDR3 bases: TGTGCCAGCAGTGACTCCGGACAGGGTAGCGATGAGCAGTTCTTC. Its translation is CASSDSGQGSDEQFF.

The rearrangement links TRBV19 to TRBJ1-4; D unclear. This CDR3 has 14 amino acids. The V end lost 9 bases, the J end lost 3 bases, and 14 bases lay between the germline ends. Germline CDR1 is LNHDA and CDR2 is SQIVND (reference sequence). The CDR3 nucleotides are TGTGCCAGCGGCGGAGGAGGACCTAATGAAAAACTGTTTTTT. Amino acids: CASGGGGPNEKLFF. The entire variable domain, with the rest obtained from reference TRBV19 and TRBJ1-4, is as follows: DGGITQSPKYLFRKEGQNVTLSCEQNLNHDAMYWYRQDPGQGLRLIYYSQIVNDFQKGDIAEGYSVSREKKESFPLTVTSAQKNPTAFYLCASGGGGPNEKLFFGSGTQLSVL.

The chain's CDR3 is CASSPSGPFSNTQYF. CDR3 sequence (DNA): TGTGCCAGCAGCCCATCTGGCCCCTTCTCCAATACGCAGTATTTT. V is TRBV7-2 and J is TRBJ2-3; D remains ambiguous. The CDR3 runs to 15 residues. Trimming removed 5 bases from V and 7 bases from J, with 19 bases in between. Germline CDR1 SGHTA, CDR2 FQGNSA.

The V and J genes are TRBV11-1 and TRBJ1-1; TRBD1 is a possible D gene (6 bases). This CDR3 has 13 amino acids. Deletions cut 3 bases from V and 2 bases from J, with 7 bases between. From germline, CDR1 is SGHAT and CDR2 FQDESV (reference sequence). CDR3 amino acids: CASSFGTNTEAFF. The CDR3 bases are TGTGCCAGCAGCTTCGGGACAAACACTGAAGCTTTCTTT.

The DNA of the CDR3 is TGCGCCAGCAGCCAAGTCAGTAGCAGGGCCGCCTCCGGGGAGCTGTTTTTT. Amino acids: CASSQVSSRAASGELFF. The V and J genes are TRBV4-3 and TRBJ2-2; TRBD1 might be the D (5 bases). V dropped 1 base and J dropped 6 bases, with 18 bases sitting between them. The CDR3 has 17 amino acids. Germline V gene sequence: CDR1 LGHNA, CDR2 YSLEER.

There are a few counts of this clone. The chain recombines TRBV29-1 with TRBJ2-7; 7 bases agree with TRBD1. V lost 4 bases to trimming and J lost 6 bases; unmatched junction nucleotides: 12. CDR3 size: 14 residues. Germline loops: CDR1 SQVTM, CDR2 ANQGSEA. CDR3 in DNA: TGCAGCGTTGTGGGTGGGACAGCGGCTTTCGAGCAGTACTTC. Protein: CSVVGGTAAFEQYF.

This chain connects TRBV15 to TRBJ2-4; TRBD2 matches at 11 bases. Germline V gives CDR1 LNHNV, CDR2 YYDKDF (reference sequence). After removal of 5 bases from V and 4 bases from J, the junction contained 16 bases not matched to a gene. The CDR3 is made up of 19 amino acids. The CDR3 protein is CATSAAALIAGGQKNIQYF. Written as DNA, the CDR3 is TGTGCCACCAGCGCCGCTGCCCTAATAGCGGGGGGGCAAAAAAACATTCAGTACTTC.

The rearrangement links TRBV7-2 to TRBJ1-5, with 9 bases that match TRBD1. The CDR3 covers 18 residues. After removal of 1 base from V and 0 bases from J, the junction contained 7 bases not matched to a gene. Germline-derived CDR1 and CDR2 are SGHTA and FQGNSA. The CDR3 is CASSLGGQGLFSNQPQHF. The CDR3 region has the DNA TGTGCCAGCAGCTTAGGGGGACAGGGCTTATTTAGCAATCAGCCCCAGCATTTT.

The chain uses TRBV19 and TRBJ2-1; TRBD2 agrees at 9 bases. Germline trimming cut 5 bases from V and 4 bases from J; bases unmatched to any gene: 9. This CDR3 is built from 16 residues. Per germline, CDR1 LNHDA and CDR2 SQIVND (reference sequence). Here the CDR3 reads CASSPLSGGPYNEQFF. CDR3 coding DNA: TGTGCCAGTAGTCCCCTTAGCGGGGGCCCTTACAATGAGCAGTTCTTC.

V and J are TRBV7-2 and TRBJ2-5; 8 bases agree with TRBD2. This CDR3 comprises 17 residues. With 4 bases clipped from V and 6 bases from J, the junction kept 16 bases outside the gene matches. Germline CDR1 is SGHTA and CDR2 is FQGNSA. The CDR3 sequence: CASSSPVSGDQMKTQYF. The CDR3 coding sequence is TGTGCCAGCAGCTCCCCCGTTAGCGGGGACCAAATGAAGACCCAGTACTTC.